Each of the 28 T cell receptor beta chains below was sequenced from the same sample in a study of T cell responses to AZD1222 COVID-19 vaccine. The method was immunoSEQ multiplex PCR; TCRdb's version includes in-frame clones alone and lacks a portion of them. The top ten hold about 16% of the sample, which has fewer than 130,000 clones, about 90% seen once. The source material was peripheral blood, sampled 28 days after the second AZD1222 dose. The receptors derive from an adult who received the AZD1222 COVID-19 vaccine.

This clone came up once. This chain joins TRBV6-5 and TRBJ1-1; D remains ambiguous. V was cut by 4 bases and J by 10 bases, with 16 bases left in between. The CDR3 runs 13 residues. Germline CDR1 reads MNHEY; CDR2 reads SVGAGI. In DNA, the CDR3 is TGTGCCAGCAGTTCCGACACCTCCCCAGGAGCTTTCTTT. It specifies CASSSDTSPGAFF.

The chain joins TRBV4-2 to TRBJ1-4; tentatively, D is TRBD1 (5 bases). V was trimmed by 4 bases and J by 2 bases, leaving 11 bases between them. Germline CDR1 and CDR2: LGHNA and YNFKEQ. The CDR3 has 15 amino acids. CDR3 bases: TGTGCCAGCAGCCGCCAGGGTAAGACTAATGAAAAACTGTTTTTT. Protein: CASSRQGKTNEKLFF.

V and J are TRBV4-1 and TRBJ1-2, with 9 bases identical to TRBD1. V shed 6 bases and J 3 bases; nucleotides not matched to a gene: 11. CDR1 is MGHRA and CDR2 is YSYEKL in the germline V gene. The CDR3 spans 16 residues. CDR3 sequence: CASSYPGQGIDYGYTF. The CDR3, as DNA: TGCGCCAGCAGTTACCCGGGACAGGGAATCGACTATGGCTACACCTTC.

The rearrangement uses TRBV7-8 and TRBJ1-1, with TRBD1 identical over 9 bases. The CDR3 runs to 17 residues. CDR1 and CDR2 (germline): SGHVS, FQNEAQ. Trimming at V came to 2 bases and at J to 1 base, leaving 8 bases not matched to a gene. CDR3 region: CASSLQPQTGGNTEAFF. The CDR3, as DNA: TGTGCCAGCAGCTTACAGCCCCAGACAGGGGGGAACACTGAAGCTTTCTTT.

V and J are TRBV27 and TRBJ1-5, with no clear D. From germline, CDR1 is MNHEY and CDR2 SMNVEV (reference sequence). This CDR3 region has 14 residues. V was shortened by 2 bases and J by 2 bases, with 7 bases between the two germline ends. The CDR3 DNA is TGTGCCAGCAGTTTAGGGCGGGGCAATCAGCCCCAGCATTTT. Its translation: CASSLGRGNQPQHF.

For this clone: Other nucleotide sequences from this sample produce the same CDR3. The chain employs TRBV27 and TRBJ2-2; TRBD1 might be the D (6 bases). The CDR3 extends over 13 amino acids. Germline V gene sequence: CDR1 MNHEY, CDR2 SMNVEV (reference sequence). Deletions cut 2 bases from V and 5 bases from J, with 6 bases between. CDR3 protein: CASSLRGTGELFF. The CDR3 DNA reads TGTGCCAGCAGTTTAAGGGGGACCGGGGAGCTGTTTTTT.

The chain links TRBV18 to TRBJ1-3; TRBD1 matches 8 bases. The CDR3 is 16 amino acids. The germline CDR1 and CDR2 sequences are KGHSH and LQKENI. The V and J ends lost 2 bases and 7 bases, in that order; junction bases with no gene match: 10. CDR3 sequence: CASSPEARTGWNTIYF. The CDR3 region has the DNA TGTGCCAGCTCACCAGAGGCAAGGACAGGGTGGAACACCATATATTTT.

The count of this clone is one. This rearrangement joins TRBV29-1 to TRBJ1-5; TRBD1 might be the D (5 bases). The ends were cut back, 7 bases at V and 6 bases at J, with 16 bases in the middle. CDR3 length equals 13 residues. Per germline, CDR1 SQVTM and CDR2 ANQGSEA. Here the CDR3 reads CSATAGPGQPQHF. The DNA of the CDR3 is TGCAGCGCCACTGCAGGGCCTGGTCAGCCCCAGCATTTT.

This CDR3 is CASSPRNSNTEAFF. The CDR3 DNA reads as TGTGCCAGCTCACCACGTAACAGCAACACTGAAGCTTTCTTT. J is TRBJ1-1 and V is TRBV18; D uncertain. The CDR3 runs to 14 residues. Germline V gives CDR1 KGHSH, CDR2 LQKENI. The V end was cut by 1 base, the J end by 2 bases, with 8 bases between.

J is TRBJ2-2 and V is TRBV6-4; D not certain. Germline V gene data show CDR1 as MRHNA and CDR2 as SNTAGT. The germline V and J ends were trimmed by 8 bases and 6 bases, with 16 bases remaining between them. The CDR3 totals 14 residues. The chain's CDR3 is CASHPTGIPGELFF. The CDR3 region has the DNA TGTGCCAGCCACCCCACGGGCATTCCCGGGGAGCTGTTTTTT.

V gene TRBV10-3 combines with J gene TRBJ1-6; D unresolved. The CDR3 has 16 residues. Germline assignment: CDR1 ENHRY and CDR2 SYGVKD. V dropped 4 bases and J dropped 9 bases, with 19 bases sitting between them. CDR3 residues: CAISGSNDGRTSPLHF. The CDR3 DNA reads TGTGCCATCAGTGGGTCGAATGACGGACGGACTTCACCCCTCCACTTT.

Only one count was recorded for this clone. This chain connects TRBV27 to TRBJ1-2; TRBD1 aligns across 8 bases. This CDR3 comprises 13 residues. Germline-derived CDR1 and CDR2 are MNHEY and SMNVEV (reference sequence). J lost 8 bases, V lost 2 bases, and 4 bases had no gene match. CDR3 in DNA: TGTGCCAGCAGTTTACAGGGGGCGGGCGGCTACACCTTC. This gives the protein CASSLQGAGGYTF.

This clone was seen only a few times. The V call is TRBV27, the J call TRBJ1-3; weak D call: TRBD1 (6 bases). The germline gives CDR1 MNHEY, CDR2 SMNVEV (reference sequence). Trimming took 6 bases from V and 15 from J, leaving 18 bases between them. This CDR3 comprises 12 residues. The CDR3 DNA is TGTGCCAGCAGACTGTCACAGGGCCCTGAATATTTT. It encodes CASRLSQGPEYF.

The chain links TRBV5-1 to TRBJ1-3, with D perhaps matching TRBD1 (5 bases). The CDR3 runs 16 residues. The V gene's germline CDR1 is SGHRS and CDR2 YFSETQ. V was trimmed by 6 bases and J by 4 bases, leaving 20 bases between them. CDR3 bases: TGCGCCAGCACTGATAACGGGGGGACTTCGGGAAACACCATATATTTT. Its translation is CASTDNGGTSGNTIYF.

This clone was recorded only once. As DNA, the CDR3 is TGCGCCAGCAGCTTGGTCCCCCCGAGACAGCGGGGATACACAGATACGCAGTATTTT. Protein sequence: CASSLVPPRQRGYTDTQYF. The chain uses TRBV5-1 and TRBJ2-3, with 7 bases aligning to TRBD2. The V gene's germline CDR1 is SGHRS and CDR2 YFSETQ. This CDR3 comprises 19 residues. V gave up 0 bases and J gave up 2 bases; unmatched junction bases: 15. The variable domain in full, completed from reference TRBV5-1 and TRBJ2-3, reads KAGVTQTPRYLIKTRGQQVTLSCSPISGHRSVSWYQQTPGQGLQFLFEYFSETQRNKGNFPGRFSGRQFSNSRSEMNVSTLELGDSALYLCASSLVPPRQRGYTDTQYFGPGTRLTVL.

The CDR3 DNA is TGTGCCAGCAGCAAAGTGATTGGGGGGCCGCAAGAGACCCAGTACTTC. It specifies CASSKVIGGPQETQYF. The rearrangement joins TRBV21-1 to TRBJ2-5. TRBV21-1 is tagged as a pseudogene. The CDR3 extends over 16 amino acids.

This clone was recorded once. This chain connects TRBV10-3 to TRBJ2-1; 7 bases agree with TRBD2. The germline V gene has CDR1 ENHRY and CDR2 SYGVKD. After removal of 5 bases from V and 5 bases from J, the junction contained 9 bases not matched to a gene. CDR3 length: 15 amino acids. Here the CDR3 reads CAISSRLADNNEQFF. The CDR3 DNA follows: TGTGCCATCAGTTCGCGACTAGCAGACAACAATGAGCAGTTCTTC.

CDR3 bases: TGTGCCAGCAGTTTGGACCTCGGAGGTTCGGGGTACTTC. Its protein product is CASSLDLGGSGYF. The chain employs TRBV12-3 or TRBV12-4 and TRBJ2-7; D is perhaps TRBD2 (5 bases). V was cut by 3 bases and J by 12 bases, with 18 bases left in between. This CDR3 has 13 amino acids.

This chain joins TRBV19 and TRBJ2-2, with D tentatively TRBD1 or TRBD2 (5 bases each). The CDR3 consists of 15 residues. The V and J ends lost 6 bases and 3 bases respectively, with 14 bases between them. Germline V gene sequence: CDR1 LNHDA, CDR2 SQIVND (reference sequence). The CDR3 nucleotides are TGTGCCAGTAGAGCCGGGACGGTATACACCGGGGAGCTGTTTTTT. Translated: CASRAGTVYTGELFF.

The genes are TRBV5-1 and TRBJ1-2, with D possibly TRBD1 on 5 matching bases. V lost 0 bases to trimming and J lost 10 bases, with 22 bases between them. This CDR3 has 16 residues. The germline CDR1 and CDR2 sequences are SGHRS and YFSETQ. The CDR3 here is CASSLEGFQAERAYTF. The CDR3 DNA reads TGCGCCAGCAGCTTGGAGGGGTTCCAAGCGGAAAGGGCCTACACCTTC.

The V gene is TRBV28, the J gene TRBJ1-1; TRBD1 aligns across 7 bases. The trim removed 6 bases at V and 5 bases at J, leaving 9 bases unmatched. CDR3 length: 14 residues. Germline lookup yields CDR1 MDHEN and CDR2 SYDVKM. The DNA of the CDR3 is TGTGCCAGCAGCGACGGACAGGATAGAACTGAAGCTTTCTTT. Translation gives CASSDGQDRTEAFF. The complete variable domain, with remaining parts taken from reference TRBV28 and TRBJ1-1, reads DVKVTQSSRYLVKRTGEKVFLECVQDMDHENMFWYRQDPGLGLRLIYFSYDVKMKEKGDIPEGYSVSREKKERFSLILESASTNQTSMYLCASSDGQDRTEAFFGQGTRLTVV.

This clone was detected only a few times. V is TRBV27 and J is TRBJ1-4; TRBD1 matches 7 bases. There are 11 residues in the CDR3. CDR1 and CDR2 from the germline V gene are MNHEY and SMNVEV (reference sequence). V lost 5 bases, J lost 10 bases, and 1 base stayed unmatched. This CDR3 is CASSPGGKLFF. The CDR3 bases are TGTGCCAGCAGTCCAGGGGGAAAACTGTTTTTT.

The V gene is TRBV12-3 or TRBV12-4, the J gene TRBJ1-1; a possible D gene is TRBD1 (6 bases). The V and J ends lost 6 bases and 5 bases respectively, with 10 bases between them. The CDR3 covers 12 residues. The CDR3 loop reads CASRIQGTEAFF. The CDR3 coding sequence is TGTGCCAGCAGAATACAGGGTACTGAAGCTTTCTTT.

The V gene is TRBV18, the J gene TRBJ1-4, with D unresolved. Germline V lookup: CDR1 KGHSH, CDR2 LQKENI. Trimming shortened V by 8 bases and J by 3 bases, and 16 bases separated the two germline ends. The CDR3 runs 15 residues. The CDR3, as DNA: TGTGCCAGCGCCCTTTTATGGGGTGCTAATGAAAAACTGTTTTTT. Encoded protein: CASALLWGANEKLFF. The whole variable domain, remainder taken from reference TRBV18 and TRBJ1-4, is NAGVMQNPRHLVRRRGQEARLRCSPMKGHSHVYWYRQLPEEGLKFMVYLQKENIIDESGMPKERFSAEFPKEGPSILRIQQVVRGDSAAYFCASALLWGANEKLFFGSGTQLSVL.

The chain carries TRBV3-1 (or the pseudogene TRBV3-2) and TRBJ2-7, with D perhaps TRBD2 (5 bases). Per germline, CDR1 LGHDT and CDR2 YNNKEL (reference sequence). The germline V and J ends were trimmed by 8 bases and 3 bases, with 14 bases remaining between them. The CDR3 spans 13 residues. This chain's CDR3 is CASRPSGNYEQYF. CDR3 DNA sequence: TGTGCCAGCCGACCGTCCGGGAACTACGAGCAGTACTTC.

CDR3 sequence (DNA): TGTGCCATCAGTGAGGGGGAGCTAGGTGGCTACACCTTC. Its protein is CAISEGELGGYTF. The chain employs TRBV10-3 and TRBJ1-2; D gene uncertain. The CDR3 consists of 13 residues. Looked up from germline, CDR1 is ENHRY and CDR2 is SYGVKD. The ends were cut back, 2 bases at V and 7 bases at J, with 11 bases in the middle.

The CDR3, as DNA: TGTGCCAGCAGCTTAGGACCGTTAAATGGCTACACCTTC. It is translated as CASSLGPLNGYTF. J is TRBJ1-2 and V is TRBV7-8; D uncertain. This CDR3 comprises 13 residues. The V and J ends lost 1 base and 6 bases respectively, with 9 bases between them. Germline values: CDR1 SGHVS, CDR2 FQNEAQ.

CDR3 DNA: TGTGCCAGCAGCCCAGAGGGGGCGGTCGGGGAGCTGTTTTTT. Translating it yields CASSPEGAVGELFF. V usage is TRBV9 and J usage is TRBJ2-2; 7 bases are a match to TRBD1. Unmatched junction bases numbered 7, after V lost 4 bases and J lost 7 bases. There are 14 residues in the CDR3. CDR1 is SGDLS and CDR2 is YYNGEE in the germline V gene.